What follows are 25 T cell receptor beta chains derived from one specimen sequenced in a study of T cells expressing NK-cell markers. TCRdb re-called the 5' RACE reads and gives one entry per CDR3 protein, without DNA. The table for this sample gives 500,000 or so distinct CDR3 sequences. Sequencing was performed on blood T cells: a sorted CD56 or NKG2C T cell subset, CD4+ or CD8+ T cells, or bulk PBMC T cells (not recorded which). The receptor source for this set is a man aged 18 to 29 in good health.

The chain joins TRBV24-1 to TRBJ2-1; lacking DNA, the TRBD1 call made by TCRdb goes unchecked. CDR1 and CDR2 (germline): KGHDR, SFDVKD. The CDR3 consists of 15 residues. CDR3 loop: CATSALPGGYNEQFF.

The chain couples TRBV4-2 to TRBJ1-1; TCRdb picks TRBD1, but there is no DNA to check that call. The germline CDR1 and CDR2 sequences are LGHNA and YNFKEQ. The CDR3 consists of 16 residues. This CDR3 reads CASSQATGEGNTEAFF.

The V gene is TRBV7-8, the J gene TRBJ2-3; TCRdb's assignment of TRBD1 cannot be checked, as there is no DNA. CDR1 and CDR2 (germline): SGHVS, FQNEAQ. The CDR3 is 16 residues long. CDR3: CASSLVMGGTTDTQYF. Full variable domain (outside the CDR3, taken from reference TRBV7-8 and TRBJ2-3): GAGVSQSPRYKVAKRGQDVALRCDPISGHVSLFWYQQALGQGPEFLTYFQNEAQLDKSGLPSDRFFAERPEGSVSTLKIQRTQQEDSAVYLCASSLVMGGTTDTQYFGPGTRLTVL.

V gene TRBV12-3 or TRBV12-4 combines with J gene TRBJ2-3; TCRdb names TRBD1, which stays unverified in the absence of DNA. CDR3 length: 14 residues. The CDR3 loop reads CASTPGQLTDTQYF.

The chain employs TRBV21-1 and TRBJ2-4; TCRdb gives TRBD1 as the D gene, but with no DNA this cannot be confirmed. TRBV21-1 is annotated as a pseudogene. This CDR3 is built from 13 residues. CDR3: CATPSRAKNIQYF.

The genes are TRBV7-9 and TRBJ2-7. CDR1 is SEHNR and CDR2 is FQNEAQ in the germline V gene (reference sequence). There are 15 residues in the CDR3. CDR3 sequence: CASSGVQDSPYEQYF.

V usage is TRBV11-3 and J usage is TRBJ2-1. The CDR3 length is 14 residues. The germline V gene has CDR1 SGHNT and CDR2 YENEEA. The CDR3 loop reads CASSLDSSNHEQFF.

This sequence joins TRBV29-1 and TRBJ2-1; TCRdb indicates TRBD2, and absent DNA this call remains unverified. CDR1 SQVTM and CDR2 ANQGSEA come from the germline V gene. CDR3 length equals 17 residues. The CDR3 protein is CSVWTGTSGRSRNEQFF.

This chain uses TRBV28 with TRBJ2-5; TCRdb lists TRBD1, though no DNA is available to test this call. The length of the CDR3 is 17 residues. Germline CDR1 and CDR2: MDHEN and SYDVKM. CDR3 amino acids: CASRSLRGGYRKETQYF.

The J gene is TRBJ2-7, the V gene TRBV3-1. The CDR3 totals 16 residues. Germline lookup yields CDR1 LGHDT and CDR2 YNNKEL (reference sequence). The CDR3 here is CASSQDSLGTAYEQYF.

The chain uses TRBV20-1 and TRBJ2-5; there is no DNA to check the TCRdb D call of TRBD2. Germline lookup yields CDR1 DFQATT and CDR2 SNEGSKA (reference sequence). CDR3 length equals 14 residues. CDR3 amino acids: CSARDRAFQRTQYF.

The chain employs TRBV15 and TRBJ2-7. Germline V gene data show CDR1 as LNHNV and CDR2 as YYDKDF (reference sequence). The CDR3 runs 14 residues. The CDR3 loop reads CATSRDPRTYEQYF.

V and J are TRBV12-3 or TRBV12-4 and TRBJ1-2. The CDR3 has 15 amino acids. The CDR3 protein is CASRRTSAANYGYTF.

The chain recombines TRBV4-1 with TRBJ2-1; without DNA, the TCRdb call of TRBD1 cannot be checked. CDR1 and CDR2 from the germline V gene are MGHRA and YSYEKL. This CDR3 contains 20 residues. The CDR3: CASSREGTGAGGPSYNEQFF.

The rearrangement joins TRBV5-1 to TRBJ2-5; absent DNA, TCRdb's TRBD1 call cannot be checked. CDR3 length: 17 residues. The germline V gene has CDR1 SGHRS and CDR2 YFSETQ. CDR3: CASSLNQGSYLQETQYF.

The rearrangement joins TRBV11-3 to TRBJ2-5; TCRdb designates TRBD1, a call that cannot be tested without DNA. This CDR3 region has 15 residues. Germline CDR1 reads SGHNT; CDR2 reads YENEEA. The CDR3 region is CASSPRQERRETQYF. The whole variable domain, remainder taken from reference TRBV11-3 and TRBJ2-5, is EAGVVQSPRYKIIEKKQPVAFWCNPISGHNTLYWYLQNLGQGPELLIRYENEEAVDDSQLPKDRFSAERLKGVDSTLKIQPAELGDSAVYLCASSPRQERRETQYFGPGTRLLVL.

The chain links TRBV6-6 to TRBJ1-4. Per germline, CDR1 MNHNY and CDR2 SVGAGI (reference sequence). This CDR3 region has 13 residues. This CDR3 reads CASRLLGVEKLFF.

The chain couples TRBV3-1 to TRBJ2-5; TCRdb picks TRBD2, but there is no DNA to check that call. This CDR3 is built from 12 residues. The germline V gene encodes CDR1 LGHDT and CDR2 YNNKEL (reference sequence). The CDR3 spells CASSGTSGAPDF.

V usage is TRBV12-3 or TRBV12-4 and J usage is TRBJ1-1; checking the TCRdb D call of TRBD1 is not possible without DNA. This CDR3 comprises 13 residues. The CDR3 reads CASSFSQGLLTFF.

The rearrangement uses TRBV27 and TRBJ2-7; TCRdb indicates TRBD1, and absent DNA this call remains unverified. Germline V gives CDR1 MNHEY, CDR2 SMNVEV (reference sequence). CDR3 length equals 17 residues. CDR3 loop: CASSPGTGDPSSYEQYF.

The chain has TRBV5-1 and TRBJ2-1; TCRdb outputs TRBD1, but without DNA this stays unchecked. This CDR3 has 15 amino acids. Germline V CDR1 and CDR2: SGHRS, YFSETQ. CDR3 sequence: CASSWLGTAYNEQFF.

The CDR3 here is CASSPGPGFEQFF. V gene TRBV7-8 combines with J gene TRBJ2-1; TCRdb outputs TRBD1, but without DNA this stays unchecked. The CDR3 covers 13 residues. Germline CDR1 reads SGHVS; CDR2 reads FQNEAQ. Full variable domain (missing parts from reference TRBV7-8 and TRBJ2-1): GAGVSQSPRYKVAKRGQDVALRCDPISGHVSLFWYQQALGQGPEFLTYFQNEAQLDKSGLPSDRFFAERPEGSVSTLKIQRTQQEDSAVYLCASSPGPGFEQFFGPGTRLTVL.

The chain links TRBV5-1 to TRBJ1-4; TCRdb outputs TRBD1, but without DNA this stays unchecked. The CDR3 has 12 residues. Germline V gene sequence: CDR1 SGHRS, CDR2 YFSETQ. This CDR3 reads CASRGAGIKLFF.

The chain links TRBV5-1 to TRBJ1-1. This CDR3 contains 11 residues. Germline values: CDR1 SGHRS, CDR2 YFSETQ. This CDR3 reads CASQDGVVAFF.

V is TRBV29-1 and J is TRBJ1-4; the TRBD1 assignment by TCRdb is unverifiable without DNA. Germline CDR1 and CDR2: SQVTM and ANQGSEA. CDR3 size: 15 residues. CDR3 sequence reads: CSVKGKGTGNEKLFF.